What follows are 21 T cell receptor beta chains derived from one specimen sequenced in a study of T cell responses to AZD1222 COVID-19 vaccine. Profiled with immunoSEQ multiplex PCR; TCRdb holds only in-frame clones, not every one. The sample consists of some 110,000 clones, about 94% of them appearing once. Sequenced material: peripheral blood, taken on day 0 of AZD1222 vaccination. All receptors derive from an adult in good health.

The chain has TRBV5-1 and TRBJ1-2; no definite D call. The ends were cut back, 1 base at V and 5 bases at J, with 9 bases in the middle. Per germline, CDR1 SGHRS and CDR2 YFSETQ. The CDR3 length is 13 residues. CDR3 sequence reads: CASSLYRGYGYTF. CDR3 nucleotides: TGCGCCAGCAGCTTGTACCGGGGATATGGCTACACCTTC.

The V call is TRBV5-4, the J call TRBJ2-5, with a weak D call TRBD2 (5 bases). Germline CDR1 and CDR2: SGHNT and YYREEE (reference sequence). With 3 bases removed from V and 0 bases from J, the gap between germline ends came to 12 bases. CDR3 size: 15 residues. The CDR3 loop reads CASSSGYSYQETQYF. The DNA of the CDR3 is TGTGCCAGCAGCTCGGGGTATTCGTACCAAGAGACCCAGTACTTC.

This chain uses TRBV9 with TRBJ1-2; D gene unclear. Trimming took 4 bases from V and 4 from J, leaving 17 bases between them. Germline CDR1 is SGDLS and CDR2 is YYNGEE. The CDR3 covers 15 residues. CDR3 DNA: TGTGCCAGCAGCCCCTGGGGAGGAAGAGGCTATGGCTACACCTTC. Amino acids: CASSPWGGRGYGYTF.

V is TRBV20-1 and J is TRBJ1-1; D unresolved. The CDR3 loop spans 12 amino acids. V was shortened by 3 bases and J by 1 base, with 6 bases between the two germline ends. The germline V gene has CDR1 DFQATT and CDR2 SNEGSKA (reference sequence). The CDR3 loop reads CSASTGNTEAFF. The CDR3 DNA reads TGCAGTGCTAGTACGGGGAACACTGAAGCTTTCTTT.

This chain connects TRBV30 to TRBJ1-1; D unresolved. The CDR3 runs 11 residues. Germline CDR1 GTSNPN, CDR2 SVGIG (reference sequence). V lost 0 bases, J lost 6 bases, and 5 bases lay in between. DNA of the CDR3: TGTGCCTGGAGTGTTGGCGCTGAAGCTTTCTTT. This sequence encodes CAWSVGAEAFF.

The chain carries TRBV4-2 and TRBJ2-5; D perhaps matches TRBD2 (5 bases). Germline CDR1 and CDR2: LGHNA and YNFKEQ. The CDR3 is made up of 15 amino acids. The V and J ends lost 2 bases and 3 bases respectively, with 13 bases between them. The CDR3 protein is CASSQTSFKEETQYF. The CDR3 nucleotides read TGTGCCAGCAGCCAAACTAGTTTTAAGGAAGAGACCCAGTACTTC.

The chain couples TRBV11-2 to TRBJ2-5, with D possibly being TRBD2 (5 bases). Germline assignment: CDR1 SGHAT and CDR2 FQNNGV. The CDR3 is 14 residues long. Trimming took 4 bases from V and 3 from J, leaving 12 bases between them. The CDR3 spells CASSSWGVEETQYF. CDR3 in DNA: TGTGCCAGCAGCTCGTGGGGAGTGGAAGAGACCCAGTACTTC.

This chain links TRBV9 with TRBJ2-1; TRBD1 matches at 12 bases. The CDR3 sequence is 15 residues long. The ends lost 4 bases at V and 6 bases at J; junction bases unmatched: 5. Looked up from germline, CDR1 is SGDLS and CDR2 is YYNGEE. CDR3 sequence (DNA): TGTGCCAGCAGCTTGGGGACAGGGGGCTTCAATGAGCAGTTCTTC. Protein product: CASSLGTGGFNEQFF.

The V and J genes are TRBV5-1 and TRBJ2-1; D possibly corresponds to TRBD1 (6 bases). The CDR3 totals 15 residues. Germline CDR1 SGHRS, CDR2 YFSETQ. The ends were cut back, 5 bases at V and 0 bases at J, with 12 bases in the middle. The CDR3 loop is CASRQGSDSYNEQFF. The CDR3 DNA reads as TGCGCCAGCAGACAGGGTTCGGACTCCTACAATGAGCAGTTCTTC.

V gene TRBV7-8 combines with J gene TRBJ1-2; D is perhaps TRBD1 (5 bases). V lost 3 bases and J 7 bases, leaving 12 bases between the germline ends. CDR3 length: 13 residues. Germline-derived CDR1 and CDR2 are SGHVS and FQNEAQ. CDR3 protein: CASSLPGESGYTF. In nucleotides, the CDR3 is TGTGCCAGCAGCTTGCCGGGGGAGAGTGGCTACACCTTC.

This rearrangement joins TRBV30 to TRBJ2-3; D possibly corresponds to TRBD2 (6 bases). This CDR3 contains 14 residues. CDR1 and CDR2 (germline): GTSNPN, SVGIG (reference sequence). Between the trimmed V and J ends, which lost 4 bases and 4 bases, there was a span of 15 bases. Here the CDR3 reads CAWIGRENPDTQYF. CDR3 bases: TGTGCCTGGATAGGTCGGGAGAACCCAGATACGCAGTATTTT. Complete variable domain (other parts from reference TRBV30 and TRBJ2-3): SQTIHQWPATLVQPVGSPLSLECTVEGTSNPNLYWYRQAAGRGLQLLFYSVGIGQISSEVPQNLSASRPQDRQFILSSKKLLLSDSGFYLCAWIGRENPDTQYFGPGTRLTVL.

The chain employs TRBV3-1 (or the pseudogene TRBV3-2) and TRBJ2-2; 14 bases are shared with TRBD2. The germline CDR1 and CDR2 sequences are LGHDT and YNNKEL (reference sequence). The CDR3 length is 19 residues. The V gene end was trimmed by 3 bases and the J gene end by 3 bases; junction bases not matched to a gene: 9. CDR3 amino acids: CASSHSGLAGGIDTGELFF. CDR3 in DNA: TGTGCCAGCAGCCACTCTGGACTAGCGGGAGGAATCGACACCGGGGAGCTGTTTTTT.

The genes are TRBV4-2 and TRBJ2-6, with TRBD1 as a possible D gene (5 bases). Trimming cost V 5 bases and J 0 bases, with 5 bases left between them. The CDR3 covers 14 residues. CDR1 LGHNA and CDR2 YNFKEQ come from the germline V gene. Here the CDR3 reads CASSDSSGANVLTF. In DNA, the CDR3 is TGTGCCAGCAGCGACAGCTCTGGGGCCAACGTCCTGACTTTC.

The chain carries TRBV24-1 and TRBJ1-1; D gene ambiguous. V dropped 7 bases and J dropped 5 bases, with 10 bases sitting between them. The CDR3 loop spans 12 amino acids. The germline V gene encodes CDR1 KGHDR and CDR2 SFDVKD. CDR3 loop: CATRCLCTEAFF. The CDR3, as DNA: TGTGCCACCAGGTGTCTTTGTACTGAAGCTTTCTTT.

J is TRBJ2-1 and V is TRBV3-1 (or the pseudogene TRBV3-2); D unclear. The V gene lost 0 bases and the J gene lost 4 bases, with 7 bases spanning the gap. The CDR3 consists of 14 residues. The germline V gene has CDR1 LGHDT and CDR2 YNNKEL (reference sequence). The CDR3, as DNA: TGTGCCAGCAGCCAAGATCGGCAGTACAATGAGCAGTTCTTC. It is translated as CASSQDRQYNEQFF.

To note about this clone: One junction end does not reproduce the germline sequence, and a read error may be involved. This chain links TRBV14 with TRBJ2-1, with 8 bases fitting TRBD2. The CDR3 runs to 14 residues. Per germline, CDR1 SGHDN and CDR2 FVKESK. The CDR3 region is CASSQNTGGKSWVF. The CDR3 region has the DNA TGTGCCAGCAGCCAGAATACGGGAGGGAAGTCTTGGGTCTTC.

The chain recombines TRBV3-1 (or the pseudogene TRBV3-2) with TRBJ1-1, with 10 positions matching TRBD1. Germline CDR1 LGHDT, CDR2 YNNKEL (reference sequence). The CDR3 covers 15 residues. J gave up 3 bases and V 4 bases, and 5 bases lay outside the gene matches. Here the CDR3 reads CASSLWDRGHTEAFF. The CDR3 nucleotides read TGTGCCAGCAGCCTCTGGGACAGGGGACACACTGAAGCTTTCTTT.

V gene TRBV11-3 combines with J gene TRBJ2-7; TRBD2 matches 9 bases. Germline CDR1 and CDR2: SGHNT and YENEEA. This CDR3 is built from 18 residues. The junction had 16 bases not matched to a gene; V was cut back by 4 bases and J by 3 bases. Here the CDR3 reads CASSSGGTSHEFVYEQYF. CDR3 nucleotide sequence: TGTGCCAGCAGCTCCGGGGGGACTAGCCATGAGTTTGTCTACGAGCAGTACTTC.

The V call is TRBV7-2, the J call TRBJ2-3; tentatively, D is TRBD2 (5 bases). The CDR3 is 14 amino acids. The V gene's germline CDR1 is SGHTA and CDR2 FQGNSA. V shed 5 bases and J shed 0 bases, with 9 bases lying between them. CDR3 sequence (DNA): TGTGCCAGCAGCCATAGCGCGAGCACAGATACGCAGTATTTT. The encoded protein is CASSHSASTDTQYF. The full variable domain, in which reference TRBV7-2 and TRBJ2-3 provide the parts outside the CDR3, is GAGVSQSPSNKVTEKGKDVELRCDPISGHTALYWYRQSLGQGLEFLIYFQGNSAPDKSGLPSDRFSAERTGGSVSTLTIQRTQQEDSAVYLCASSHSASTDTQYFGPGTRLTVL.

The J gene is TRBJ2-2, the V gene TRBV27; D is perhaps TRBD2 (5 bases). The CDR3 length is 13 residues. Germline V CDR1 and CDR2: MNHEY, SMNVEV (reference sequence). V was cut by 5 bases and J by 3 bases, with 7 bases left in between. This CDR3 is CASSGLYTGELFF. The CDR3 coding sequence is TGTGCCAGCAGTGGACTCTACACCGGGGAGCTGTTTTTT.

In the case of this clone: Different DNA sequences within this sample yield the same CDR3. This chain connects TRBV11-2 to TRBJ2-1; 8 bases fit TRBD2. The junction had 4 bases not matched to a gene; V was cut back by 2 bases and J by 4 bases. Germline V gene lookup returns CDR1 SGHAT and CDR2 FQNNGV. The CDR3 consists of 15 residues. CDR3 in amino acids: CASSLTGGAYNEQFF. CDR3 nucleotides: TGTGCCAGCAGCTTAACGGGAGGGGCATACAATGAGCAGTTCTTC.